This TCR beta chain was captured by sequencing in a study of cytomegalovirus exposure and HLA in healthy donors. The CDR3 totals 14 residues. Germline V gene lookup returns CDR1 MNHEY and CDR2 SVGAGI. V was clipped by 6 bases and J by 7 bases; unmatched bases: 8. PCR was performed using 60 Vbeta and 13 Jbeta primers. Sequencing was performed with immunoSEQ multiplex PCR; in TCRdb, only in-frame clones are kept and a portion is missing. The sample lists some 140,000 clones, 70% to 85% occurring once. This receptor was obtained from a man aged 30 to 45 in good health and CMV-seronegative. Input material: PBMCs. The rearrangement links TRBV6-5 to TRBJ2-1; the match to TRBD1 covers 8 bases. The CDR3 DNA reads as TGTGCCAGCAGGGGGACAGGCCAAAGAAATGAGCAGTTCTTC. This codes for CASRGTGQRNEQFF.